These 30 T cell receptor beta chains originate from one sample sequenced in a study of OX40 agonist ivuxolimab in advanced cancers. The method was the immunoSEQ multiplex PCR assay. In its TCRdb copy, this immuneACCESS table keeps in-frame sequences only and misses some clones. Where compared with another copy, unresolved V genes explain less than half of these, and the others have no known cause. A total of some 30,000 clones appear in this sample, roughly 86% of them only once. The top ten clones comprise about 25% of the sample. This specimen consisted of CD4+ or CD8+ T cells sorted from blood, obtained in a trial of the OX40 agonist ivuxolimab. These receptor sequences come from an adult with an advanced solid tumor such as melanoma, head and neck, liver or kidney cancer.

The genes are TRBV7-8 and TRBJ2-7; a weak D match, TRBD1 (6 bases). From germline, CDR1 is SGHVS and CDR2 FQNEAQ. Trimming removed 6 bases from V and 0 bases from J, with 9 bases in between. The CDR3 consists of 13 residues. This CDR3 is CASRGDTSYEQYF. DNA of the CDR3: TGTGCCAGCAGGGGGGACACCTCCTACGAGCAGTACTTC.

V gene TRBV28 combines with J gene TRBJ2-5, with 9 bases identical to TRBD1. The ends lost 7 bases at V and 5 bases at J; junction bases unmatched: 8. The CDR3 loop spans 14 amino acids. Looked up from germline, CDR1 is MDHEN and CDR2 is SYDVKM. This chain's CDR3 is CASTWTGVGETQYF. As DNA, the CDR3 is TGTGCCAGCACCTGGACAGGGGTGGGGGAGACCCAGTACTTC.

This chain uses TRBV2 with TRBJ2-7, with TRBD1 identical over 10 bases. The V segment lost 6 bases and the J segment 5 bases; nucleotides outside the gene matches: 13. CDR1 and CDR2 from the germline V gene are SNHLY and FYNNEI. CDR3 size: 16 residues. The CDR3 region is CASRGFAGTGAHEQYF. Here the CDR3 DNA reads TGTGCCAGCAGGGGGTTTGCCGGGACAGGGGCCCACGAGCAGTACTTC.

The chain uses TRBV10-3 and TRBJ2-7; perhaps TRBD2 as D (6 bases). Germline V CDR1 and CDR2: ENHRY, SYGVKD. The germline V and J ends were trimmed by 10 bases and 2 bases, with 21 bases remaining between them. CDR3 length equals 15 residues. CDR3 in amino acids: CATRGEGERPYEQYF. The CDR3 coding sequence is TGTGCCACCCGCGGGGAAGGAGAAAGACCCTACGAGCAGTACTTC.

This chain links TRBV27 with TRBJ2-7; the D is unclear. Germline V CDR1 and CDR2: MNHEY, SMNVEV (reference sequence). The CDR3 spans 15 residues. The ends were cut back, 1 base at V and 0 bases at J, with 10 bases in the middle. CDR3 protein: CASSLLGRSSYEQYF. The CDR3 nucleotides read TGTGCCAGCAGTTTATTGGGTCGAAGCTCCTACGAGCAGTACTTC.

On this clone itself: A junction end diverges from the germline sequence, so it may reflect a read error. V usage is TRBV28 and J usage is TRBJ1-2, with 7 nucleotides matching TRBD1. The CDR3 is made up of 15 amino acids. In germline, CDR1 is MDHEN, CDR2 SYDVKM. The CDR3 reads CASSRAGGSNLPLRF. The CDR3 DNA sequence: TGTGCCAGCAGTAGAGCAGGGGGGTCGAACCTTCCTCTTCGCTTC.

The chain has TRBV5-4 and TRBJ2-7; 11 bases agree with TRBD2. The CDR3 covers 14 residues. V dropped 0 bases and J dropped 4; count of bases not matched to a gene: 0. Germline loops: CDR1 SGHNT, CDR2 YYREEE (reference sequence). The chain's CDR3 is CASSLASGRYEQYF. DNA for the CDR3: TGTGCCAGCAGCTTGGCTAGCGGGAGGTACGAGCAGTACTTC.

The genes are TRBV11-2 and TRBJ2-7; 8 nucleotides line up with TRBD1. V was pared by 1 base and J by 5 bases, with 7 bases of the junction left unmatched. The CDR3 extends over 15 amino acids. Germline V lookup: CDR1 SGHAT, CDR2 FQNNGV. For the CDR3, the DNA is TGTGCCAGCAGCTTAGCCCTAACAGGGGGACACGAGCAGTACTTC. This codes for CASSLALTGGHEQYF.

This chain links TRBV6-1 with TRBJ1-5, with 7 bases identical to TRBD1. The CDR3 runs to 13 residues. Germline V gene lookup returns CDR1 MNHNS and CDR2 SASEGT. J gave up 4 bases and V 5 bases, and 2 bases lay outside the gene matches. As DNA, the CDR3 is TGTGCCAGCAGTTTGGGACAGAATCAGCCCCAGCATTTT. It encodes CASSLGQNQPQHF.

The J gene is TRBJ2-2, the V gene TRBV9; 10 nucleotides line up with TRBD2. Trimming removed 4 bases from V and 9 bases from J; junction bases left unmatched: 9. The CDR3 totals 15 residues. Per germline, CDR1 SGDLS and CDR2 YYNGEE. The CDR3 DNA is TGTGCCAGCAGCCCCCCGCCTAGCGGGAGCCGGGAGCTGTTTTTT. This gives the protein CASSPPPSGSRELFF. Using reference TRBV9 and TRBJ2-2 for the parts outside the CDR3, the full variable domain is DSGVTQTPKHLITATGQRVTLRCSPRSGDLSVYWYQQSLDQGLQFLIQYYNGEERAKGNILERFSAQQFPDLHSELNLSSLELGDSALYFCASSPPPSGSRELFFGEGSRLTVL.

This clone has just one count. This sequence joins TRBV7-9 and TRBJ2-7; D unresolved. The germline V gene has CDR1 SEHNR and CDR2 FQNEAQ (reference sequence). Trimming took 5 bases from V and 4 from J, leaving 15 bases between them. CDR3 length equals 14 residues. The CDR3 coding sequence is TGTGCCAGCAGCCCGAGTTCTCGCGTATACGAGCAGTACTTC. As protein: CASSPSSRVYEQYF.

The chain links TRBV30 to TRBJ1-1; D not certain. With 4 bases removed from V and 0 bases from J, the gap between germline ends came to 9 bases. The CDR3 loop spans 13 amino acids. From germline, CDR1 is GTSNPN and CDR2 SVGIG (reference sequence). The DNA for the CDR3 is TGTGCCTGGATCGCGGGATTGAACACTGAAGCTTTCTTT. Translated, it gives CAWIAGLNTEAFF.

This clone showed up many times. The rearrangement joins TRBV7-9 to TRBJ2-2; D remains ambiguous. CDR3 size: 13 residues. Trimming shortened V by 1 base and J by 6 bases, and 6 bases separated the two germline ends. Looked up from germline, CDR1 is SEHNR and CDR2 is FQNEAQ (reference sequence). CDR3 coding DNA: TGTGCCAGCAGCTTAGGAAGCTCCGGGGAGCTGTTTTTT. Protein product: CASSLGSSGELFF.

This clone was seen a few times. This chain connects TRBV15 to TRBJ2-2; no reliable D call. V was shortened by 6 bases and J by 4 bases, with 18 bases between the two germline ends. This CDR3 is 16 amino acids long. Germline assignment: CDR1 LNHNV and CDR2 YYDKDF (reference sequence). This CDR3 reads CATSPTVHFSTGELFF. In nucleotides, the CDR3 is TGTGCCACCAGTCCGACCGTGCACTTCAGCACCGGGGAGCTGTTTTTT.

The V call is TRBV28, the J call TRBJ2-3, with TRBD2 identical over 7 bases. The CDR3 length is 15 residues. Germline V gene lookup returns CDR1 MDHEN and CDR2 SYDVKM. The V and J ends lost 5 bases and 5 bases, in that order; junction bases with no gene match: 10. CDR3 loop: CASSPFLAEGDTQYF. CDR3 coding DNA: TGTGCCAGCAGTCCATTCCTAGCGGAGGGAGATACGCAGTATTTT.

The CDR3 DNA reads as TGTGCCAGCAGCGTAGGAGCTAGCTACAATGAGCAGTTCTTC. Protein: CASSVGASYNEQFF. This chain joins TRBV9 and TRBJ2-1; D is ambiguous. The length of the CDR3 is 14 residues. V was trimmed by 0 bases and J by 3 bases, leaving 7 bases between them. The germline V gene encodes CDR1 SGDLS and CDR2 YYNGEE.

In this sample, this clone turned up a few times. The rearrangement links TRBV7-9 to TRBJ1-1, with unresolved D. Germline V lookup: CDR1 SEHNR, CDR2 FQNEAQ (reference sequence). V dropped 1 base and J dropped 11 bases, with 11 bases sitting between them. The CDR3 is 12 residues long. The CDR3 protein is CASSLGRNAAFF. CDR3 nucleotides: TGTGCCAGCAGCTTAGGTCGAAATGCGGCTTTCTTT.

The chain employs TRBV5-6 and TRBJ2-4, with D perhaps TRBD1 or TRBD2 (5 bases each). Germline assignment: CDR1 SGHDT and CDR2 YYEEEE. The V gene lost 2 bases and the J gene lost 0 bases, with 6 bases spanning the gap. The CDR3 runs to 14 residues. DNA of the CDR3: TGTGCCAGCAGCTTTGGGGGAGCCAAAAACATTCAGTACTTC. As protein: CASSFGGAKNIQYF.

This clone occurred a few times. The J gene is TRBJ1-1, the V gene TRBV6-5, with a tentative D call TRBD1 (6 bases). The germline gives CDR1 MNHEY, CDR2 SVGAGI. V gave up 6 bases and J gave up 2 bases, with 10 bases separating them. The CDR3 length is 13 residues. The CDR3 reads CASRWGHNTEAFF. CDR3 bases: TGTGCCAGCAGATGGGGACACAACACTGAAGCTTTCTTT.

The chain employs TRBV11-2 and TRBJ2-3; TRBD2 matches 8 bases. Germline V gives CDR1 SGHAT, CDR2 FQNNGV. The CDR3 loop spans 13 amino acids. Trimming cost V 3 bases and J 6 bases; bases outside gene matches: 2. This chain's CDR3 is CASSFLAGDTQYF. CDR3 DNA sequence: TGTGCCAGCAGCTTCCTAGCGGGTGATACGCAGTATTTT.

The chain combines TRBV15 with TRBJ2-2; TRBD1 agrees at 11 bases. V was pared by 10 bases and J by 5 bases, with 6 bases of the junction left unmatched. CDR3 length: 14 residues. Germline V gene sequence: CDR1 LNHNV, CDR2 YYDKDF (reference sequence). The DNA for the CDR3 is TGTGCCAGCGGACAGGGGGCAAGGACCGGGGAGCTGTTTTTT. Amino acids: CASGQGARTGELFF.

This clone is a singleton in its sample. V and J are TRBV19 and TRBJ2-2; the D gene is possibly TRBD1 (5 bases). Germline CDR1 and CDR2: LNHDA and SQIVND (reference sequence). The length of the CDR3 is 15 residues. The V and J ends lost 1 base and 2 bases respectively, with 8 bases between them. CDR3 amino acids: CASSIGTINTGELFF. The CDR3 nucleotides are TGTGCCAGTAGTATAGGGACAATCAACACCGGGGAGCTGTTTTTT.

V and J are TRBV11-3 and TRBJ2-7, with D possibly being TRBD1 (6 bases). Trimming cost V 3 bases and J 2 bases, with 11 bases left between them. The CDR3 loop spans 14 amino acids. Germline values: CDR1 SGHNT, CDR2 YENEEA. CDR3 DNA sequence: TGTGCCAGCAGCTTGTGGGACACGGCCTACGAGCAGTACTTC. Amino acids: CASSLWDTAYEQYF.

The chain has TRBV7-2 and TRBJ2-1; D possibly corresponds to TRBD2 (6 bases). Germline V lookup: CDR1 SGHTA, CDR2 FQGNSA. The CDR3 covers 16 residues. V was pared by 5 bases and J by 5 bases, with 19 bases between. The CDR3 here is CASSPGLPKLHNEQFF. CDR3 nucleotides: TGTGCCAGCAGCCCGGGACTGCCGAAGCTTCACAATGAGCAGTTCTTC.

The CDR3 is CASSLGRGGNQPQHF. DNA of the CDR3: TGTGCCAGCAGCTTAGGTCGGGGTGGCAATCAGCCCCAGCATTTT. This chain connects TRBV7-8 to TRBJ1-5; D not resolved. This CDR3 is built from 15 residues. Trimming left V 1 base short and J 2 bases short, with 9 bases between. Germline CDR1 SGHVS, CDR2 FQNEAQ. Full variable domain (rest looked up from reference TRBV7-8 and TRBJ1-5): GAGVSQSPRYKVAKRGQDVALRCDPISGHVSLFWYQQALGQGPEFLTYFQNEAQLDKSGLPSDRFFAERPEGSVSTLKIQRTQQEDSAVYLCASSLGRGGNQPQHFGDGTRLSIL.

J is TRBJ1-1 and V is TRBV5-6; D gene uncertain. The V end was cut by 0 bases, the J end by 4 bases, with 7 bases between. The CDR3 is made up of 13 amino acids. Germline V gene lookup returns CDR1 SGHDT and CDR2 YYEEEE. The CDR3, as DNA: TGTGCCAGCAGCTTGGGTGCTAGCACTGAAGCTTTCTTT. This gives the protein CASSLGASTEAFF.

This clone was observed a single time. V usage is TRBV11-2 and J usage is TRBJ1-1; D call uncertain. This CDR3 has 13 residues. Per the germline V gene, CDR1 is SGHAT and CDR2 is FQNNGV. V was trimmed by 1 base and J by 6 bases, leaving 9 bases between them. CDR3: CASSLALTAEAFF. The CDR3 DNA reads TGTGCCAGCAGCTTAGCCCTGACGGCTGAAGCTTTCTTT.

This chain joins TRBV27 and TRBJ1-2; 11 nucleotides align to TRBD1. There are 14 residues in the CDR3. The V gene's germline CDR1 is MNHEY and CDR2 SMNVEV (reference sequence). The junction had 5 bases not matched to a gene; V was cut back by 6 bases and J by 5 bases. CDR3 sequence: CASSRTGGSYGYTF. The CDR3 DNA sequence: TGTGCCAGCAGCCGGACAGGGGGCTCTTATGGCTACACCTTC.

The gene calls are TRBV7-9 and TRBJ2-7, with D unclear. V lost 1 base, J lost 3 bases, and 10 bases lay in between. This CDR3 is 14 amino acids long. Germline V gene lookup returns CDR1 SEHNR and CDR2 FQNEAQ (reference sequence). CDR3 loop: CASSLVDKGYEQYF. The CDR3 nucleotides read TGTGCCAGCAGCTTAGTCGACAAGGGCTACGAGCAGTACTTC.

The chain has TRBV7-9 and TRBJ2-3; TRBD2 matches 11 bases. Trimming took 6 bases from V and 5 from J; bases not matched to a gene: 7. CDR3 length: 15 amino acids. From germline, CDR1 is SEHNR and CDR2 FQNEAQ (reference sequence). DNA for the CDR3: TGTGCCAGCAGTCCCGGGACTAGCGGTGGAGATACGCAGTATTTT. It is translated as CASSPGTSGGDTQYF.